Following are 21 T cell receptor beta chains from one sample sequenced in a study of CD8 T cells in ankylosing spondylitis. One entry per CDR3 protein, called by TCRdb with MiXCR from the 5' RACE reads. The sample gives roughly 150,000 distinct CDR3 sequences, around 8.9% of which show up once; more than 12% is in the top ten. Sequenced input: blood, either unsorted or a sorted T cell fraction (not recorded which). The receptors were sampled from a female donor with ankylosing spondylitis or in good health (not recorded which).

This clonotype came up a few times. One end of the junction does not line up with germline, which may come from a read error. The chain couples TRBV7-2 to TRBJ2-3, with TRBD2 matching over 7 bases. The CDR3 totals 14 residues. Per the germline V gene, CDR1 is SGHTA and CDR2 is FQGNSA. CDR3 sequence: CASSSTTSTDTQYF. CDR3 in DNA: TGTGCCAGCAGCTCGACGACTAGCACCGATACGCAGTATTTT.

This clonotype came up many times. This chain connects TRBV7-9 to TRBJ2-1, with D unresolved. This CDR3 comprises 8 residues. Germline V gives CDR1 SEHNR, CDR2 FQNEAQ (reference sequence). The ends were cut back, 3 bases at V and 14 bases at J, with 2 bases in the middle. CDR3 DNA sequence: TGTGCCAGCAGCTTGGAGTTCTTC. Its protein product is CASSLEFF.

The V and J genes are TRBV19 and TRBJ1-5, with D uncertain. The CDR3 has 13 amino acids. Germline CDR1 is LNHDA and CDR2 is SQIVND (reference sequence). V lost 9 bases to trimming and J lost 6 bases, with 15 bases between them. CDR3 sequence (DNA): TGTGCCAGCCAGACGGAAATGGGTCAGCCCCAGCATTTT. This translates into CASQTEMGQPQHF.

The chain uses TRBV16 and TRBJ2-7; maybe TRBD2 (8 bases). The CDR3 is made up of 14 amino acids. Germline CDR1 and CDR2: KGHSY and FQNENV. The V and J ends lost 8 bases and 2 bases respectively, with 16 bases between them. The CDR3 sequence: CASSREGQTYEQYF. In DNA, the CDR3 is TGTGCCAGCTCCCGGGAGGGACAGACCTACGAGCAGTACTTC.

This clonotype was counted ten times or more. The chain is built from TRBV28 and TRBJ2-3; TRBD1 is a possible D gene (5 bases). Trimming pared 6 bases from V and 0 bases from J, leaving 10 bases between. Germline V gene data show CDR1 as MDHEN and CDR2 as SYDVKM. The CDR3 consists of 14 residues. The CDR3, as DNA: TGTGCCAGCAGCCGAAGACAGAGCACAGATACGCAGTATTTT. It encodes CASSRRQSTDTQYF.

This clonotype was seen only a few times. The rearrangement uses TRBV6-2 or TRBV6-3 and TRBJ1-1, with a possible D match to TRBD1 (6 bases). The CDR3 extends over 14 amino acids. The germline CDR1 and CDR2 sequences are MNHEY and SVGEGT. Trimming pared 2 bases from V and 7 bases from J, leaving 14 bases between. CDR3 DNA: TGTGCCAGCAGTTACACGCAGGGGTACAGTGAAGCTTTCTTT. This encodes CASSYTQGYSEAFF.

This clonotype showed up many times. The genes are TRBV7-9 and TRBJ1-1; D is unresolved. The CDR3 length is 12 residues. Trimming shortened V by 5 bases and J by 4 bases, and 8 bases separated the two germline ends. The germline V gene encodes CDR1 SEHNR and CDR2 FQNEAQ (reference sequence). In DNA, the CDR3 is TGTGCCAGCAGCGGGAGAAGCACTGAAGCTTTCTTT. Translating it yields CASSGRSTEAFF.

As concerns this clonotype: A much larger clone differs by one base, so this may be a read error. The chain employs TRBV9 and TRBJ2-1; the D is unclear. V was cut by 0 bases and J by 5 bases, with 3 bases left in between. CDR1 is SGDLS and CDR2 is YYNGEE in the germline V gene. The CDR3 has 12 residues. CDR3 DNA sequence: TGTGCCAGCAGCGTAGAAGACAATGAGCAGTTCTTC. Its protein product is CASSVEDNEQFF.

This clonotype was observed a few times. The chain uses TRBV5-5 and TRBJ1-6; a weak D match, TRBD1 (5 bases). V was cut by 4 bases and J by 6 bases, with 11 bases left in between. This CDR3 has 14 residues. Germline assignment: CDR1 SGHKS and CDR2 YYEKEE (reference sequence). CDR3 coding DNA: TGTGCCAGCAGCGGGACTGTGGCTAATTCACCCCTCCACTTT. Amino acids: CASSGTVANSPLHF.

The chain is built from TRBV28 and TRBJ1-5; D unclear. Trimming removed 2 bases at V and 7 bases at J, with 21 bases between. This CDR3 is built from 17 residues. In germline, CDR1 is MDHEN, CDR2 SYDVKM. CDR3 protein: CASSLHREPKYMQPQHF. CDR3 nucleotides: TGTGCCAGCAGTTTACACCGGGAGCCCAAGTATATGCAGCCCCAGCATTTT.

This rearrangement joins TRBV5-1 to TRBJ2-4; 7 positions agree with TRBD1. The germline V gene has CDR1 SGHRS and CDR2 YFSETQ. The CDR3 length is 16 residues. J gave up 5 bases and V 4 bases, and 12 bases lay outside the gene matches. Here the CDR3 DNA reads TGCGCCAGCAGCATAAGGCCAGGGGGACCCGAAAACATTCAGTACTTC. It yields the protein CASSIRPGGPENIQYF.

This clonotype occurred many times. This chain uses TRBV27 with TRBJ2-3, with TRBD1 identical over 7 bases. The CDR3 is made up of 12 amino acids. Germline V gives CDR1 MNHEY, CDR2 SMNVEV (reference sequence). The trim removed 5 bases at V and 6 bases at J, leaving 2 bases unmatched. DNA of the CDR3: TGTGCCAGCAGTCCACAGGGGGATACGCAGTATTTT. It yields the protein CASSPQGDTQYF.

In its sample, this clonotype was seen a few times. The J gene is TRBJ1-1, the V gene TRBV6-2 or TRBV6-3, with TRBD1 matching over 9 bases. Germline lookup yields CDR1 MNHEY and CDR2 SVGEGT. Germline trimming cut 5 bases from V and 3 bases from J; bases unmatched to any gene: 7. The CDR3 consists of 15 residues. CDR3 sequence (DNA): TGTGCCAGCAGTCCCGGGACAGGGATGGACACTGAAGCTTTCTTT. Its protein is CASSPGTGMDTEAFF.

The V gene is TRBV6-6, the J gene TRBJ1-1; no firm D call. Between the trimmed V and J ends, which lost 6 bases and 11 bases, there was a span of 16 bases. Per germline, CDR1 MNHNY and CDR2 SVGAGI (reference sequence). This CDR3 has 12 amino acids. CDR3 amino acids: CASSPSLGWAFF. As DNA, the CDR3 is TGTGCCAGCAGCCCCTCACTTGGTTGGGCTTTCTTT.

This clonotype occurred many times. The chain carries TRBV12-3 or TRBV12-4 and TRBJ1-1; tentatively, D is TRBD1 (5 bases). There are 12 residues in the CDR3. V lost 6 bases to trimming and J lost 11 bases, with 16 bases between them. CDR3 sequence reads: CASSGTGVGAFF. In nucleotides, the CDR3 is TGTGCCAGCAGCGGGACGGGCGTAGGGGCTTTCTTT.

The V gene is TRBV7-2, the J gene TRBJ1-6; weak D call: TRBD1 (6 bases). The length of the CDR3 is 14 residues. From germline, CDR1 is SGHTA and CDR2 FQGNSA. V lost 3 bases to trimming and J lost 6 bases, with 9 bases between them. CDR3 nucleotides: TGTGCCAGCAGCTTTCCAGGGGCTAATTCACCCCTCCACTTT. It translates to CASSFPGANSPLHF. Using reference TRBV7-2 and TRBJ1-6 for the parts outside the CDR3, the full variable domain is GAGVSQSPSNKVTEKGKDVELRCDPISGHTALYWYRQSLGQGLEFLIYFQGNSAPDKSGLPSDRFSAERTGGSVSTLTIQRTQQEDSAVYLCASSFPGANSPLHFGNGTRLTVT.

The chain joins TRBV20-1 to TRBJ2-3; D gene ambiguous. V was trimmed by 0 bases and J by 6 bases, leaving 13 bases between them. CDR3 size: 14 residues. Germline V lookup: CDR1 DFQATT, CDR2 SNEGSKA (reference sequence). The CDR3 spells CSARDYRSRDTQYF. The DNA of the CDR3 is TGCAGTGCTAGAGATTACCGGAGCAGGGATACGCAGTATTTT.

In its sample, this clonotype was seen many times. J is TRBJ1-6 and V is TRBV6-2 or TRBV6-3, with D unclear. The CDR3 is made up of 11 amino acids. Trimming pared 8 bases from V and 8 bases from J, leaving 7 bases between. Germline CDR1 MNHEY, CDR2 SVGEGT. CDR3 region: CASRRDSPLHF. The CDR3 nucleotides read TGTGCCAGCCGACGTGATTCACCCCTCCACTTT.

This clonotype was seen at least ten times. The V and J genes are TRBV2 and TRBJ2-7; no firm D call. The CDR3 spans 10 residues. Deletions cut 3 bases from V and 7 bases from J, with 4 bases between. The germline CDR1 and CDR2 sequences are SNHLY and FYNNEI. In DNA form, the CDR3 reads TGTGCCAGCAGTGAGGTGGAGCAGTACTTC. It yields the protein CASSEVEQYF.

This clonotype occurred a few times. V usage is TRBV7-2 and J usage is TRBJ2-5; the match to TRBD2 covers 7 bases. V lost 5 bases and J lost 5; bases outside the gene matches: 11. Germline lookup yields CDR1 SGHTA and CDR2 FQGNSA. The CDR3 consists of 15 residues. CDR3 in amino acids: CASSAPAGEGETQYF. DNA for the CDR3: TGTGCCAGCAGCGCCCCCGCTGGGGAGGGGGAGACCCAGTACTTC. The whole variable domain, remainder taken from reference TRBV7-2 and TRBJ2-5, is GAGVSQSPSNKVTEKGKDVELRCDPISGHTALYWYRQSLGQGLEFLIYFQGNSAPDKSGLPSDRFSAERTGGSVSTLTIQRTQQEDSAVYLCASSAPAGEGETQYFGPGTRLLVL.

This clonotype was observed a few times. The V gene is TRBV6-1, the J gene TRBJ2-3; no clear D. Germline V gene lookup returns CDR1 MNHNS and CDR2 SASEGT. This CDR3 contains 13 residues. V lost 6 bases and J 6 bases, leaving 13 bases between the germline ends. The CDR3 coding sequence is TGTGCCAGCAGCTTCATCCCGGAGGATACGCAGTATTTT. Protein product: CASSFIPEDTQYF.